These 21 T cell receptor beta chains originate from one sample sequenced in a study of blood T cell repertoires in COVID-19. Clones were read by immunoSEQ multiplex PCR, and TCRdb kept only the in-frame ones, dropping some. The sample carries about 100,000 clones, over 75% recorded once. Sample: peripheral blood. Source of these receptors: a man aged 25 to 40 in a cohort sampled during active COVID-19.

The rearrangement joins TRBV27 to TRBJ2-7; a possible D gene is TRBD2 (5 bases). Trimming pared 4 bases from V and 3 bases from J, leaving 16 bases between. The CDR3 spans 15 residues. Germline CDR1 is MNHEY and CDR2 is SMNVEV (reference sequence). The CDR3 sequence is CASSSSGAVSYEQYF. The CDR3 DNA sequence: TGTGCCAGCAGTTCAAGCGGAGCAGTTAGCTACGAGCAGTACTTC.

V is TRBV4-1 and J is TRBJ2-2; possible D gene TRBD1, 6 bases. Germline CDR1 reads MGHRA; CDR2 reads YSYEKL. V was cut by 5 bases and J by 7 bases, with 23 bases left in between. This CDR3 region has 17 residues. The CDR3 region is CASSNRPTGRSSGELFF. DNA of the CDR3: TGCGCCAGCAGCAATAGGCCAACAGGGAGATCCAGCGGGGAGCTGTTTTTT.

The CDR3 spells CASSFEITASNTGELFF. The CDR3 DNA sequence: TGTGCCAGCAGTTTCGAGATAACAGCCTCGAACACCGGGGAGCTGTTTTTT. This chain connects TRBV28 to TRBJ2-2; no definite D call. The CDR3 consists of 17 residues. V gave up 3 bases and J gave up 0 bases, with 14 bases separating them. CDR1 is MDHEN and CDR2 is SYDVKM in the germline V gene.

The chain couples TRBV19 to TRBJ2-1; TRBD2 agrees at 11 bases. Germline CDR1 reads LNHDA; CDR2 reads SQIVND (reference sequence). This CDR3 has 17 residues. V dropped 0 bases and J dropped 4; count of bases not matched to a gene: 5. This chain's CDR3 is CASSIDLASGGYNEQFF. The CDR3, as DNA: TGTGCCAGTAGTATAGATCTGGCTAGCGGGGGGTACAATGAGCAGTTCTTC.

The rearrangement joins TRBV11-2 to TRBJ1-2; 8 positions match TRBD1. V dropped 3 bases and J dropped 0; count of bases not matched to a gene: 9. Germline values: CDR1 SGHAT, CDR2 FQNNGV. CDR3 size: 17 residues. The CDR3 is CASSFTGGGLSNYGYTF. CDR3 nucleotides: TGTGCCAGCAGCTTCACAGGGGGAGGGCTCTCTAACTATGGCTACACCTTC.

This clone has only one observation. This rearrangement joins TRBV29-1 to TRBJ1-2, with D perhaps TRBD1 (6 bases). Looked up from germline, CDR1 is SQVTM and CDR2 is ANQGSEA. Trimming removed 7 bases from V and 5 bases from J, with 14 bases in between. The CDR3 length is 12 residues. The CDR3 region is CSAVQGGYGYTF. The CDR3 DNA sequence: TGCAGCGCCGTACAGGGAGGGTATGGCTACACCTTC.

V and J are TRBV19 and TRBJ2-2; 7 nucleotides agree with TRBD2. J lost 6 bases, V lost 6 bases, and 13 bases had no gene match. Looked up from germline, CDR1 is LNHDA and CDR2 is SQIVND (reference sequence). The CDR3 sequence is 16 residues long. CDR3 in DNA: TGTGCCAGTAGCCTACAAAAAGCTAGCGGCCCCGGGGAGCTGTTTTTT. It yields the protein CASSLQKASGPGELFF. The full variable domain, its missing parts supplied by reference TRBV19 and TRBJ2-2, is DGGITQSPKYLFRKEGQNVTLSCEQNLNHDAMYWYRQDPGQGLRLIYYSQIVNDFQKGDIAEGYSVSREKKESFPLTVTSAQKNPTAFYLCASSLQKASGPGELFFGEGSRLTVL.

The rearrangement joins TRBV13 to TRBJ2-2; the D gene is possibly TRBD1 (6 bases). From germline, CDR1 is PRHDT and CDR2 FYEKMQ (reference sequence). With 6 bases removed from V and 2 bases from J, the gap between germline ends came to 13 bases. The CDR3 is 15 residues long. In DNA form, the CDR3 reads TGTGCCAGCAGGCACGGGACATTTAACACCGGGGAGCTGTTTTTT. Translating gives CASRHGTFNTGELFF.

This clone was detected only a few times. The chain uses TRBV18 and TRBJ2-5, with D maybe TRBD2 (5 bases). The V gene lost 4 bases and the J gene lost 6 bases, with 12 bases spanning the gap. CDR1 is KGHSH and CDR2 is LQKENI in the germline V gene. There are 13 residues in the CDR3. Written as DNA, the CDR3 is TGTGCCAGCTCACAGACTCGGGAAAAGACCCAGTACTTC. It encodes CASSQTREKTQYF.

CDR3 residues: CASRGLAYGEQFF. The DNA of the CDR3 is TGTGCCAGCCGGGGACTAGCGTATGGTGAGCAGTTCTTC. The rearrangement links TRBV12-3 or TRBV12-4 to TRBJ2-1; 10 bases match TRBD2. The CDR3 sequence is 13 residues long. The V segment lost 8 bases and the J segment 9 bases; nucleotides outside the gene matches: 7.

V is TRBV6-5 and J is TRBJ1-6; 9 positions match TRBD1. The ends lost 0 bases at V and 9 bases at J; junction bases unmatched: 3. This CDR3 comprises 15 residues. Per germline, CDR1 MNHEY and CDR2 SVGAGI. CDR3 bases: TGTGCCAGCAGTTACTCGGGACAGGGTTTTTCACCCCTCCACTTT. Encoded protein: CASSYSGQGFSPLHF.

This chain links TRBV27 with TRBJ2-1, with 8 positions matching TRBD2. The CDR3 is 15 residues long. Germline lookup yields CDR1 MNHEY and CDR2 SMNVEV (reference sequence). V was clipped by 0 bases and J by 4 bases; unmatched bases: 2. DNA for the CDR3: TGTGCCAGCAGTTTATCCACGGGGGGGTACAATGAGCAGTTCTTC. It yields the protein CASSLSTGGYNEQFF.

The rearrangement uses TRBV6-5 and TRBJ2-7; D may be TRBD1 (5 bases). Germline V gene data show CDR1 as MNHEY and CDR2 as SVGAGI. V was cut by 7 bases and J by 2 bases, with 15 bases left in between. This CDR3 has 14 amino acids. Here the CDR3 reads CASKVTDKAYEQYF. Here the CDR3 DNA reads TGTGCCAGCAAGGTCACGGACAAGGCCTACGAGCAGTACTTC.

V is TRBV2 and J is TRBJ2-5; weak D call: TRBD2 (7 bases). The CDR3 spans 15 residues. The ends were cut back, 5 bases at V and 1 base at J, with 14 bases in the middle. The germline V gene has CDR1 SNHLY and CDR2 FYNNEI. CDR3 residues: CASSKRGATQETQYF. The CDR3 DNA sequence: TGTGCCAGCAGTAAACGGGGGGCAACCCAAGAGACCCAGTACTTC. Using reference TRBV2 and TRBJ2-5 for the parts outside the CDR3, the full variable domain is EPEVTQTPSHQVTQMGQEVILRCVPISNHLYFYWYRQILGQKVEFLVSFYNNEISEKSEIFDDQFSVERPDGSNFTLKIRSTKLEDSAMYFCASSKRGATQETQYFGPGTRLLVL.

The V gene is TRBV15, the J gene TRBJ1-6, with D unclear. The CDR3 is 17 amino acids. Germline CDR1 is LNHNV and CDR2 is YYDKDF (reference sequence). Trimming removed 0 bases from V and 3 bases from J, with 12 bases in between. The CDR3 DNA follows: TGTGCCACCAGCAGAGATGCCGGCGGCTACTATAATTCACCCCTCCACTTT. Protein sequence: CATSRDAGGYYNSPLHF. The whole variable domain, remainder taken from reference TRBV15 and TRBJ1-6, is DAMVIQNPRYQVTQFGKPVTLSCSQTLNHNVMYWYQQKSSQAPKLLFHYYDKDFNNEADTPDNFQSRRPNTSFCFLDIRSPGLGDTAMYLCATSRDAGGYYNSPLHFGNGTRLTVT.

V and J are TRBV24-1 and TRBJ1-2; TRBD1 aligns across 10 bases. The CDR3 covers 17 residues. V gave up 2 bases and J gave up 4 bases; unmatched junction bases: 9. Germline CDR1 is KGHDR and CDR2 is SFDVKD. The DNA of the CDR3 is TGTGCCACCAGTGATTCCGGGACAGGGGTTGCGCCCTATGGCTACACCTTC. Translating it yields CATSDSGTGVAPYGYTF.

J is TRBJ2-7 and V is TRBV6-1; weak D call: TRBD2 (7 bases). CDR3 size: 15 residues. V lost 2 bases to trimming and J lost 4 bases, with 15 bases between them. In germline, CDR1 is MNHNS, CDR2 SASEGT. In nucleotides, the CDR3 is TGTGCCAGCAGTGAACAGGGGCTAGCGGCTTACGAGCAGTACTTC. Protein: CASSEQGLAAYEQYF.

The gene calls are TRBV7-8 and TRBJ2-3; TRBD2 aligns across 9 bases. With V trimmed by 2 bases and J by 2 bases, 8 bases remained unmatched. From germline, CDR1 is SGHVS and CDR2 FQNEAQ. The length of the CDR3 is 17 residues. CDR3: CASSLKRRGGSTDTQYF. CDR3 coding DNA: TGTGCCAGCAGCTTAAAACGGCGGGGGGGATCCACAGATACGCAGTATTTT. Looking up the rest from reference TRBV7-8 and TRBJ2-3 gives the full variable domain: GAGVSQSPRYKVAKRGQDVALRCDPISGHVSLFWYQQALGQGPEFLTYFQNEAQLDKSGLPSDRFFAERPEGSVSTLKIQRTQQEDSAVYLCASSLKRRGGSTDTQYFGPGTRLTVL.

The chain couples TRBV10-3 to TRBJ1-5, with D possibly matching TRBD1 (6 bases). Trimming cost V 0 bases and J 4 bases, with 10 bases left between them. This CDR3 contains 15 residues. Germline CDR1 ENHRY, CDR2 SYGVKD. CDR3 loop: CAISESLQGNQPQHF. The CDR3 DNA is TGTGCCATCAGTGAGTCGTTACAGGGAAATCAGCCCCAGCATTTT.

The DNA for the CDR3 is TGTGCCAGCTCACCAGGAGGTTCGGGGAACACCGGGGAGCTGTTTTTT. Translation: CASSPGGSGNTGELFF. This chain uses TRBV18 with TRBJ2-2, with D possibly matching TRBD2 (5 bases). V lost 2 bases and J lost 1, with 11 bases in between. The CDR3 has 16 amino acids. The germline CDR1 and CDR2 sequences are KGHSH and LQKENI. Complete variable domain (other parts from reference TRBV18 and TRBJ2-2): NAGVMQNPRHLVRRRGQEARLRCSPMKGHSHVYWYRQLPEEGLKFMVYLQKENIIDESGMPKERFSAEFPKEGPSILRIQQVVRGDSAAYFCASSPGGSGNTGELFFGEGSRLTVL.

The rearrangement links TRBV6-5 to TRBJ1-2, with a tentative D call TRBD1 (6 bases). V dropped 5 bases and J dropped 2 bases, with 12 bases sitting between them. In germline, CDR1 is MNHEY, CDR2 SVGAGI. This CDR3 comprises 14 residues. CDR3 residues: CASSPGVENYGYTF. CDR3 DNA: TGTGCCAGCAGTCCAGGGGTGGAAAACTATGGCTACACCTTC.